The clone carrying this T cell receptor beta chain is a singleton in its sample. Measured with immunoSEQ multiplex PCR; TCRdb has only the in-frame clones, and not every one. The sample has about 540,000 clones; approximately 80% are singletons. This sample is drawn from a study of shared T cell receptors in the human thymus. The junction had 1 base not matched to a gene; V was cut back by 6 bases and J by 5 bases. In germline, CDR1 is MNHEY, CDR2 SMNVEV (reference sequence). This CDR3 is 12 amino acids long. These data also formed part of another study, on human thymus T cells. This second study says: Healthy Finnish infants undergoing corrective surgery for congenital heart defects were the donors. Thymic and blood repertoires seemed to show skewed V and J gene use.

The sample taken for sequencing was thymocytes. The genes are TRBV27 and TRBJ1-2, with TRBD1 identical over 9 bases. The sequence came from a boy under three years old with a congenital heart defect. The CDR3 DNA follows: TGTGCCAGCAGGACAGGGGGATATGGCTACACCTTC. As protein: CASRTGGYGYTF.